What follows are 18 T cell receptor beta chains derived from one specimen sequenced in a study of radiotherapy plus CTLA-4 blockade in lung cancer. The table came from immunoSEQ multiplex PCR; TCRdb's copy has only in-frame clones and leaves some out. The repertoire holds fewer than 45,000 clones, with 55% to 80% as singletons. The input for sequencing was peripheral blood, taken from a patient treated with radiotherapy plus ipilimumab. These TCRs come from a human donor with non-small cell lung cancer who had stable disease on radiotherapy plus ipilimumab.

The genes are TRBV20-1 and TRBJ2-3; D not certain. Germline-derived CDR1 and CDR2 are DFQATT and SNEGSKA (reference sequence). The V end lost 1 base, the J end lost 12 bases, and 11 bases lay between the germline ends. The CDR3 is 11 amino acids. The CDR3 nucleotides read TGCAGTGCTAGAGCGGCGACAAGCCAGTATTTT. This codes for CSARAATSQYF.

The V gene is TRBV6-4, the J gene TRBJ1-1; 9 bases fit TRBD1. J gave up 2 bases and V 6 bases, and 7 bases lay outside the gene matches. The germline V gene encodes CDR1 MRHNA and CDR2 SNTAGT. The CDR3 has 15 amino acids. CDR3 nucleotide sequence: TGTGCCAGCAGGGAACAGGGGGCTCGAAACACTGAAGCTTTCTTT. Its translation: CASREQGARNTEAFF.

The V gene is TRBV5-1, the J gene TRBJ1-5; perhaps TRBD1 as D (5 bases). Looked up from germline, CDR1 is SGHRS and CDR2 is YFSETQ. The CDR3 totals 15 residues. V lost 3 bases, J lost 7 bases, and 17 bases lay in between. The CDR3 sequence is CASSSGAGGGQPQHF. DNA for the CDR3: TGCGCCAGCAGCTCGGGTGCGGGGGGAGGCCAGCCCCAGCATTTT.

This chain connects TRBV5-1 to TRBJ2-3; D unresolved. V lost 0 bases and J 0 bases, leaving 2 bases between the germline ends. The CDR3 is made up of 13 amino acids. Germline CDR1 is SGHRS and CDR2 is YFSETQ. This CDR3 is CASSLASTDTQYF. The CDR3 DNA is TGCGCCAGCAGCTTGGCGAGCACAGATACGCAGTATTTT.

The chain uses TRBV10-1 and TRBJ2-2; 7 nucleotides align to TRBD2. Germline V gene lookup returns CDR1 WNHNN and CDR2 SYGVQD (reference sequence). The CDR3 length is 14 residues. Trimming at V came to 6 bases and at J to 3 bases, leaving 4 bases not matched to a gene. Here the CDR3 DNA reads TGCGCCAGCAGACGGAGCGGGGACACCGGGGAGCTGTTTTTT. Protein sequence: CASRRSGDTGELFF.

The rearrangement uses TRBV7-6 and TRBJ2-2, with TRBD1 matching over 9 bases. Unmatched junction bases numbered 11, after V lost 5 bases and J lost 7 bases. The germline V gene encodes CDR1 SGHVS and CDR2 FNYEAQ. This CDR3 is 16 amino acids long. The CDR3 here is CASSRADRGIGGELFF. The CDR3 nucleotides read TGTGCCAGCAGCCGAGCGGACAGGGGAATTGGCGGGGAGCTGTTTTTT.

The genes are TRBV18 and TRBJ1-1; D gene unclear. Trimming removed 2 bases from V and 4 bases from J, with 17 bases in between. This CDR3 is 16 amino acids long. The germline V gene encodes CDR1 KGHSH and CDR2 LQKENI. CDR3 in amino acids: CASSPSADMRLTEAFF. The CDR3 region has the DNA TGTGCCAGCTCACCATCCGCGGATATGAGGCTCACTGAAGCTTTCTTT. Full variable domain (rest looked up from reference TRBV18 and TRBJ1-1): NAGVMQNPRHLVRRRGQEARLRCSPMKGHSHVYWYRQLPEEGLKFMVYLQKENIIDESGMPKERFSAEFPKEGPSILRIQQVVRGDSAAYFCASSPSADMRLTEAFFGQGTRLTVV.

Regarding this clone: Relative to the germline gene, one junction end is altered; a read error may explain this. The sample contains more than one DNA sequence encoding this CDR3. The CDR3 spells CASSSGRGPNTEAFF. CDR3 nucleotides: TGCGCCAGCAGCTCGGGGCGGGGACCGAACACTGAGGCTTTCTTT. The V and J genes are TRBV5-1 and TRBJ1-1; maybe TRBD1 (5 bases). Looked up from germline, CDR1 is SGHRS and CDR2 is YFSETQ. This CDR3 region has 15 residues.

This CDR3 reads CASSYQESYEQYF. CDR3 bases: TGTGCCAGCAGTTACCAAGAGAGCTACGAGCAGTACTTC. This chain joins TRBV6-6 and TRBJ2-7; D remains ambiguous. This CDR3 is built from 13 residues. CDR1 MNHNY and CDR2 SVGAGI come from the germline V gene (reference sequence). Trimming shortened V by 2 bases and J by 3 bases, and 8 bases separated the two germline ends.

The chain joins TRBV19 to TRBJ1-1, with TRBD1 matching over 7 bases. V dropped 7 bases and J dropped 0; count of bases not matched to a gene: 5. Germline V CDR1 and CDR2: LNHDA, SQIVND (reference sequence). CDR3 size: 14 residues. The CDR3 DNA reads TGTGCCAGTACCGGGGACAGAATGAACACTGAAGCTTTCTTT. Translation gives CASTGDRMNTEAFF.

This chain connects TRBV12-5 to TRBJ2-7; 15 positions match TRBD2. The J segment lost 0 bases and the V segment lost 6 bases, leaving 3 bases of the junction unmatched. The CDR3 loop spans 16 amino acids. Germline lookup yields CDR1 LGHNT and CDR2 FRNRAP. CDR3 residues: CASGRTSGGASYEQYF. CDR3 sequence (DNA): TGTGCTAGTGGCCGGACTAGCGGGGGGGCCTCCTACGAGCAGTACTTC.

This rearrangement joins TRBV7-8 to TRBJ2-2, with no clear D. Germline V gene lookup returns CDR1 SGHVS and CDR2 FQNEAQ. Trimming shortened V by 5 bases and J by 8 bases, and 6 bases separated the two germline ends. This CDR3 has 11 residues. The CDR3 nucleotides are TGTGCCAGCAGCGTCAGGGGGGAGCTGTTTTTT. Translated: CASSVRGELFF. Full variable domain (remainder filled in from reference TRBV7-8 and TRBJ2-2): GAGVSQSPRYKVAKRGQDVALRCDPISGHVSLFWYQQALGQGPEFLTYFQNEAQLDKSGLPSDRFFAERPEGSVSTLKIQRTQQEDSAVYLCASSVRGELFFGEGSRLTVL.

This chain uses TRBV11-3 with TRBJ2-3; tentatively, D is TRBD2 (5 bases). Germline V gene data show CDR1 as SGHNT and CDR2 as YENEEA. The ends were cut back, 0 bases at V and 7 bases at J, with 11 bases in the middle. There are 14 residues in the CDR3. The DNA of the CDR3 is TGTGCCAGCAGCTTAGACCCGAGGGCAAATACGCAGTATTTT. Protein sequence: CASSLDPRANTQYF.

The chain is built from TRBV11-2 and TRBJ2-7; the D gene is possibly TRBD2 (5 bases). CDR3 length: 13 residues. Germline V gives CDR1 SGHAT, CDR2 FQNNGV. Trimming removed 0 bases at V and 7 bases at J, with 10 bases between. The chain's CDR3 is CASSLDEAGEQYF. The CDR3 region has the DNA TGTGCCAGCAGCTTAGATGAGGCGGGTGAGCAGTACTTC.

The DNA for the CDR3 is TGTGCCAGCAGCCCATTTGACAGGGGACAAGAGACCCAGTACTTC. Encoded protein: CASSPFDRGQETQYF. The genes are TRBV6-5 and TRBJ2-5, with TRBD1 matching over 8 bases. Germline V gene data show CDR1 as MNHEY and CDR2 as SVGAGI. This CDR3 region has 15 residues. J was trimmed by 2 bases and V by 6 bases; bases with no gene match: 8.

The V gene is TRBV10-3, the J gene TRBJ2-1; 10 nucleotides agree with TRBD1. Germline lookup yields CDR1 ENHRY and CDR2 SYGVKD. V gave up 4 bases and J gave up 7 bases; unmatched junction bases: 10. This CDR3 is 16 amino acids long. CDR3 loop: CAISGQGQGGGNEQFF. DNA of the CDR3: TGTGCCATCAGTGGCCAAGGACAGGGGGGCGGGAATGAGCAGTTCTTC.

The chain links TRBV5-8 to TRBJ2-1; D gene ambiguous. CDR1 is SGHTS, CDR2 YDEGEE, per germline. There are 13 residues in the CDR3. Trimming stripped 7 bases from V and 8 bases from J, with 16 bases between. The CDR3 DNA sequence: TGTGCCAGCTTCCAGTGGTCAATTGATGAGCAGTTCTTC. It specifies CASFQWSIDEQFF.

J is TRBJ1-1 and V is TRBV18; D possibly corresponds to TRBD1 (6 bases). Germline V gene sequence: CDR1 KGHSH, CDR2 LQKENI. Trimming stripped 10 bases from V and 5 bases from J, with 14 bases between. There are 12 residues in the CDR3. The CDR3 sequence: CATTEGGTEAFF. The DNA of the CDR3 is TGTGCCACCACGGAGGGGGGGACTGAAGCTTTCTTT. The full variable domain, completed using reference TRBV18 and TRBJ1-1, is NAGVMQNPRHLVRRRGQEARLRCSPMKGHSHVYWYRQLPEEGLKFMVYLQKENIIDESGMPKERFSAEFPKEGPSILRIQQVVRGDSAAYFCATTEGGTEAFFGQGTRLTVV.